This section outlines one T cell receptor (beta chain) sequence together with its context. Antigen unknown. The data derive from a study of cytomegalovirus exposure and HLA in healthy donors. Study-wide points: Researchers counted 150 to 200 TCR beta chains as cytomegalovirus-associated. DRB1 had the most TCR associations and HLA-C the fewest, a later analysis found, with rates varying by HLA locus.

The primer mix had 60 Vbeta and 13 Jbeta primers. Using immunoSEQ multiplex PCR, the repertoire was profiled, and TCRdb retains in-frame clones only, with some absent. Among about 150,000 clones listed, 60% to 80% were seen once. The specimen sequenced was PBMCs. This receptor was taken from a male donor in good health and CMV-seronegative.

The CDR3 region has the DNA TGTGCCAGCAGCCCAGGGGGTGGTAGTTATGGCTACACCTTC. This translates into CASSPGGGSYGYTF. The chain links TRBV7-2 to TRBJ1-2, with 7 bases lining up with TRBD1. The J segment lost 5 bases and the V segment lost 5 bases, leaving 8 bases of the junction unmatched. This CDR3 has 14 residues. Germline lookup yields CDR1 SGHTA and CDR2 FQGNSA.